The 25 T cell receptor beta chains in this list originate from one sample, sequenced in a study of cytomegalovirus exposure and HLA in healthy donors. Amplification used 60 Vbeta primers and 13 Jbeta primers. Produced via immunoSEQ multiplex PCR; TCRdb's table is partial and in-frame only. The repertoire consists of some 200,000 clones, with about 89% occurring once and the leading ten covering 0.95% to 1.1%. Sample: PBMCs. The receptor set was obtained from a woman aged 18-35 years in good health and CMV-seronegative.

The gene calls are TRBV6-1 and TRBJ1-5, with TRBD1 matching over 8 bases. The V gene end was trimmed by 5 bases and the J gene end by 3 bases; junction bases not matched to a gene: 6. Germline CDR1 MNHNS, CDR2 SASEGT. CDR3 size: 15 residues. This CDR3 reads CASSLDRADNQPQHF. In DNA form, the CDR3 reads TGTGCCAGCAGTCTGGACAGGGCGGACAATCAGCCCCAGCATTTT.

The chain joins TRBV5-8 to TRBJ1-2; the D is unclear. The length of the CDR3 is 15 residues. CDR1 and CDR2 (germline): SGHTS, YDEGEE. V was clipped by 0 bases and J by 6 bases, with 15 bases between them. The CDR3 loop reads CASSLDTRGRNGYTF. CDR3 DNA sequence: TGTGCCAGCAGCTTGGATACGAGAGGCCGGAATGGCTACACCTTC.

The chain employs TRBV4-3 and TRBJ2-3; 9 bases match TRBD2. Germline trimming cut 0 bases from V and 4 bases from J; bases unmatched to any gene: 8. The CDR3 totals 17 residues. Germline assignment: CDR1 LGHNA and CDR2 YSLEER. This CDR3 is CASSQELAGTHPDTQYF. Here the CDR3 DNA reads TGCGCCAGCAGCCAAGAACTAGCGGGTACCCATCCAGATACGCAGTATTTT.

In DNA, the CDR3 is TGTGCCAGCAGCGCGGACAGGGACGAGCAGTACTTC. Its translation: CASSADRDEQYF. V and J are TRBV7-2 and TRBJ2-7; 8 nucleotides match TRBD1. The CDR3 loop spans 12 amino acids. Trimming at V came to 5 bases and at J to 5 bases, leaving 2 bases not matched to a gene. Germline CDR1 is SGHTA and CDR2 is FQGNSA. Looking up the rest from reference TRBV7-2 and TRBJ2-7 gives the full variable domain: GAGVSQSPSNKVTEKGKDVELRCDPISGHTALYWYRQSLGQGLEFLIYFQGNSAPDKSGLPSDRFSAERTGGSVSTLTIQRTQQEDSAVYLCASSADRDEQYFGPGTRLTVT.

The J gene is TRBJ2-7, the V gene TRBV6-1; D unclear. Trimming took 8 bases from V and 6 from J, leaving 11 bases between them. Germline CDR1 and CDR2: MNHNS and SASEGT. CDR3 size: 11 residues. The CDR3 nucleotides are TGTGCCAGCTGCCGAATGGCCGAGCAGTACTTC. It yields the protein CASCRMAEQYF.

This chain joins TRBV7-9 and TRBJ2-1, with TRBD2 matching 10 bases. Trimming cost V 3 bases and J 7 bases; bases outside gene matches: 3. The CDR3 is 14 residues long. Germline values: CDR1 SEHNR, CDR2 FQNEAQ (reference sequence). The CDR3 here is CASSLTSGYNEQFF. The CDR3 bases are TGTGCCAGCAGCTTGACTAGCGGGTATAATGAGCAGTTCTTC.

The V gene is TRBV11-2, the J gene TRBJ2-3; TRBD1 agrees at 7 bases. CDR3 length: 14 residues. J was trimmed by 2 bases and V by 5 bases; bases with no gene match: 4. Germline loops: CDR1 SGHAT, CDR2 FQNNGV. DNA for the CDR3: TGTGCCAGCAGCCCCGACAGGGACACAGATACGCAGTATTTT. Translating gives CASSPDRDTDTQYF.

With respect to this clone: One junction end disagrees with the germline gene, perhaps due to a read error. The chain joins TRBV5-1 to TRBJ2-1; 13 bases map to TRBD2. The germline V gene has CDR1 SGHRS and CDR2 YFSETQ. The CDR3 has 17 amino acids. CDR3 DNA sequence: TGCGCCAGCAGGTTGGGACTAGCGGGGTTCACCTACAATGAGCAGTTCTTC. Translating it yields CASRLGLAGFTYNEQFF.

V is TRBV7-8 and J is TRBJ2-2; the D is unclear. The germline gives CDR1 SGHVS, CDR2 FQNEAQ. This CDR3 contains 15 residues. V lost 1 base and J 3 bases, leaving 9 bases between the germline ends. DNA for the CDR3: TGTGCCAGCAGCTTAGTGGCAGGCTACACCGGGGAGCTGTTTTTT. Its protein is CASSLVAGYTGELFF.

The gene calls are TRBV11-3 and TRBJ1-2; D is uncertain. Trimming shortened V by 3 bases and J by 2 bases, and 13 bases separated the two germline ends. CDR3 length: 15 amino acids. Germline assignment: CDR1 SGHNT and CDR2 YENEEA. The CDR3: CASSFPSTVNYGYTF. The CDR3 bases are TGTGCCAGCAGCTTTCCGAGCACGGTAAACTATGGCTACACCTTC.

This chain links TRBV5-4 with TRBJ2-7; weak D call: TRBD2 (5 bases). The CDR3 consists of 13 residues. V lost 5 bases, J lost 0 bases, and 9 bases lay in between. CDR1 and CDR2 (germline): SGHNT, YYREEE (reference sequence). CDR3 bases: TGTGCCAGCAGTGGAGGCAGCTCCTACGAGCAGTACTTC. It translates to CASSGGSSYEQYF.

V is TRBV2 and J is TRBJ1-1; TRBD1 aligns across 7 bases. The germline V gene has CDR1 SNHLY and CDR2 FYNNEI. V trimming: 6 bases; J trimming: 4 bases; junction bases outside the gene matches: 5. The CDR3 loop spans 13 amino acids. The CDR3: CASRRGQGTEAFF. CDR3 nucleotides: TGTGCCAGCAGAAGGGGGCAGGGCACTGAAGCTTTCTTT.

CDR3 loop: CSVEDNLGFLNTEAFF. CDR3 nucleotide sequence: TGCAGCGTTGAAGATAATCTCGGTTTCTTGAACACTGAAGCTTTCTTT. The rearrangement links TRBV29-1 to TRBJ1-1, with D unresolved. Germline CDR1 SQVTM, CDR2 ANQGSEA. The CDR3 is 16 amino acids. Trimming removed 0 bases at V and 0 bases at J, with 14 bases between.

In its sample, this clone was seen once. The rearrangement links TRBV2 to TRBJ1-4; D is uncertain. V lost 5 bases to trimming and J lost 1 base, with 14 bases between them. The CDR3 runs to 16 residues. Germline CDR1 and CDR2: SNHLY and FYNNEI. The CDR3 region has the DNA TGTGCCAGCAGTACAATTGCCCTAGGAACTAATGAAAAACTGTTTTTT. It translates to CASSTIALGTNEKLFF. The full variable domain, rest sourced from reference TRBV2 and TRBJ1-4, is EPEVTQTPSHQVTQMGQEVILRCVPISNHLYFYWYRQILGQKVEFLVSFYNNEISEKSEIFDDQFSVERPDGSNFTLKIRSTKLEDSAMYFCASSTIALGTNEKLFFGSGTQLSVL.

This sequence joins TRBV4-1 and TRBJ2-5; 9 nucleotides align to TRBD1. The length of the CDR3 is 13 residues. CDR1 and CDR2 from the germline V gene are MGHRA and YSYEKL. V lost 0 bases to trimming and J lost 12 bases; unmatched junction nucleotides: 5. The CDR3 here is CASSQDGDRVKYF. The CDR3 coding sequence is TGCGCCAGCAGCCAAGATGGGGACAGGGTGAAGTACTTC.

V gene TRBV5-1 combines with J gene TRBJ2-1, with D tentatively TRBD2 (5 bases). V was pared by 2 bases and J by 3 bases, with 6 bases between. The CDR3 spans 13 residues. Germline CDR1 reads SGHRS; CDR2 reads YFSETQ. The CDR3 DNA reads TGCGCCAGCAGCTTAGACTACTACAATGAGCAGTTCTTC. It yields the protein CASSLDYYNEQFF.

The gene calls are TRBV7-2 and TRBJ1-6; 7 bases are shared with TRBD1. V lost 4 bases and J lost 4; bases outside the gene matches: 4. In germline, CDR1 is SGHTA, CDR2 FQGNSA. The CDR3 length is 15 residues. The CDR3, as DNA: TGTGCCAGCAGCTCCCGGGGACAGTATAATTCACCCCTCCACTTT. It is translated as CASSSRGQYNSPLHF.

The chain recombines TRBV2 with TRBJ1-2; perhaps TRBD1 as D (6 bases). CDR1 and CDR2 from the germline V gene are SNHLY and FYNNEI. Trimming removed 5 bases from V and 0 bases from J, with 13 bases in between. The CDR3 covers 15 residues. As DNA, the CDR3 is TGTGCCAGCAGTAGAACAGGGTCTACTAACTATGGCTACACCTTC. Its translation is CASSRTGSTNYGYTF.

CDR3 residues: CSVDRRQGGYGYTF. CDR3 coding DNA: TGCAGCGTTGACAGAAGACAGGGAGGATATGGCTACACCTTC. This chain connects TRBV29-1 to TRBJ1-2; 7 positions match TRBD1. Germline CDR1 reads SQVTM; CDR2 reads ANQGSEA. This CDR3 spans 14 amino acids. With 3 bases clipped from V and 5 bases from J, the junction kept 9 bases outside the gene matches.

This clone occurred once. This chain's CDR3 is CASSRRGDRYNEQFF. The CDR3 region has the DNA TGCGCCAGCAGCCGACGGGGAGATCGCTACAATGAGCAGTTCTTC. The chain carries TRBV4-3 and TRBJ2-1, with D tentatively TRBD2 (5 bases). The CDR3 loop spans 15 amino acids. V lost 4 bases and J lost 3, with 13 bases in between. CDR1 is LGHNA, CDR2 YSLEER, per germline.

Only one count was recorded for this clone. The rearrangement joins TRBV6-6 to TRBJ2-5; 16 positions match TRBD2. The CDR3 is 16 residues long. The V gene's germline CDR1 is MNHNY and CDR2 SVGAGI (reference sequence). Unmatched junction bases numbered 2, after V lost 4 bases and J lost 3 bases. CDR3 bases: TGTGCCAGCAGTTCCGGGACTAGCGGGGGGGAAGAGACCCAGTACTTC. It specifies CASSSGTSGGEETQYF.

This chain uses TRBV27 with TRBJ2-2; 14 bases fit TRBD2. The junction had 6 bases not matched to a gene; V was cut back by 2 bases and J by 4 bases. Germline lookup yields CDR1 MNHEY and CDR2 SMNVEV (reference sequence). The CDR3 spans 18 residues. The CDR3 is CASSLLGTSGSVTGELFF. CDR3 nucleotide sequence: TGTGCCAGCAGTTTACTAGGGACTAGCGGGAGTGTCACCGGGGAGCTGTTTTTT.

This chain's CDR3 is CASSRYSGETQYF. As DNA, the CDR3 is TGTGCCAGCTCACGTTATTCCGGAGAGACCCAGTACTTC. This chain uses TRBV18 with TRBJ2-5; D is ambiguous. This CDR3 contains 13 residues. Germline loops: CDR1 KGHSH, CDR2 LQKENI. Trimming pared 4 bases from V and 4 bases from J, leaving 10 bases between.

The gene calls are TRBV13 and TRBJ2-3; 7 bases map to TRBD2. The CDR3 has 17 amino acids. Losses at the gene ends were 0 bases for V and 3 bases for J; bases not matched to a gene: 9. The germline V gene has CDR1 PRHDT and CDR2 FYEKMQ (reference sequence). CDR3 sequence reads: CASSLGVGLAATDTQYF. The DNA of the CDR3 is TGTGCCAGCAGCTTAGGAGTAGGGCTAGCGGCAACAGATACGCAGTATTTT.

The chain links TRBV7-9 to TRBJ2-7, with TRBD1 matching over 10 bases. The germline V gene encodes CDR1 SEHNR and CDR2 FQNEAQ (reference sequence). V lost 5 bases to trimming and J lost 5 bases; unmatched junction nucleotides: 18. The CDR3 loop spans 18 amino acids. CDR3 sequence: CASSARDKTGTGAHEQYF. CDR3 nucleotide sequence: TGTGCCAGCAGCGCACGAGATAAGACCGGGACAGGGGCCCACGAGCAGTACTTC.